A single sample gave rise to the 17 T cell receptor beta chains below, sequenced in a study of blood T cell repertoires in COVID-19. The data were produced by immunoSEQ multiplex PCR, yet TCRdb's version contains in-frame clones alone and is incomplete. The sample carries roughly 150,000 clones, more than 65% recorded once. Sequencing used PBMCs or T cells enriched from blood (not recorded which). These receptors were obtained from a woman in her thirties or forties with acute COVID-19.

The gene calls are TRBV24-1 and TRBJ2-2; no clear D gene. This CDR3 comprises 17 residues. Germline values: CDR1 KGHDR, CDR2 SFDVKD. V was trimmed by 0 bases and J by 4 bases, leaving 14 bases between them. The CDR3 bases are TGTGCCACCAGTGATTTGAGTGGAAGAGCGACCACCGGGGAGCTGTTTTTT. Protein: CATSDLSGRATTGELFF.

This chain connects TRBV28 to TRBJ1-1, with D hard to call. Deletions cut 2 bases from V and 1 base from J, with 8 bases between. Looked up from germline, CDR1 is MDHEN and CDR2 is SYDVKM. CDR3 length: 14 residues. CDR3 bases: TGTGCCAGCAGTTTAAGGGAGAGGAACACTGAAGCTTTCTTT. Amino acids: CASSLRERNTEAFF.

The chain recombines TRBV5-1 with TRBJ2-5, with 9 positions matching TRBD2. V was clipped by 3 bases and J by 5 bases; unmatched bases: 11. The CDR3 spans 16 residues. In germline, CDR1 is SGHRS, CDR2 YFSETQ. CDR3 residues: CASSSGAGGPVETQYF. The CDR3 bases are TGCGCCAGCAGCTCTGGGGCGGGAGGGCCCGTCGAGACCCAGTACTTC.

This sequence joins TRBV9 and TRBJ2-1, with 11 bases matching TRBD2. Trimming at V came to 2 bases and at J to 0 bases, leaving 4 bases not matched to a gene. Germline assignment: CDR1 SGDLS and CDR2 YYNGEE. The CDR3 extends over 17 amino acids. For the CDR3, the DNA is TGTGCCAGCAGCGTTGTGACTAGCGGGAACTCCTACAATGAGCAGTTCTTC. This sequence encodes CASSVVTSGNSYNEQFF.

This clone was seen many times. The sample has other DNA sequences that encode this CDR3 too. The chain recombines TRBV15 with TRBJ2-2, with TRBD1 identical over 7 bases. With V trimmed by 0 bases and J by 1 base, 2 bases remained unmatched. Germline V gene lookup returns CDR1 LNHNV and CDR2 YYDKDF (reference sequence). CDR3 size: 16 residues. In nucleotides, the CDR3 is TGTGCCACCAGCAGAGAGACAGGGATGAACACCGGGGAGCTGTTTTTT. This gives the protein CATSRETGMNTGELFF.

J is TRBJ1-6 and V is TRBV27; perhaps TRBD1 as D (5 bases). Trimming removed 3 bases from V and 9 bases from J, with 12 bases in between. Per the germline V gene, CDR1 is MNHEY and CDR2 is SMNVEV (reference sequence). The CDR3 is made up of 14 amino acids. CDR3 in DNA: TGTGCCAGCAGTTTTTCTGGGGGGAGTTCACCCCTCCACTTT. Translating it yields CASSFSGGSSPLHF.

The V call is TRBV5-1, the J call TRBJ2-3; D may be TRBD1 (6 bases). V lost 5 bases and J 1 base, leaving 11 bases between the germline ends. Germline V gene lookup returns CDR1 SGHRS and CDR2 YFSETQ. The CDR3 is 14 residues long. In DNA form, the CDR3 reads TGCGCCAGCAGGATATACAGGGGCACAGATACGCAGTATTTT. Amino acid sequence: CASRIYRGTDTQYF.

The rearrangement links TRBV6-6 to TRBJ2-1; tentative D call: TRBD1 (5 bases). Germline values: CDR1 MNHNY, CDR2 SVGAGI (reference sequence). This CDR3 comprises 16 residues. Trimming stripped 7 bases from V and 2 bases from J, with 18 bases between. The CDR3 DNA reads TGTGCCAGCACCTTGACCCGGACAAATACCTACAATGAGCAGTTCTTC. Amino acids: CASTLTRTNTYNEQFF.

V usage is TRBV7-3 and J usage is TRBJ2-1, with TRBD2 as a possible D gene (5 bases). V dropped 5 bases and J dropped 6 bases, with 17 bases sitting between them. CDR1 and CDR2 (germline): SGHTA, FQGTGA. The CDR3 length is 15 residues. DNA for the CDR3: TGTGCCAGCAGCCCCCACCCGGAGCGGATCAATGAGCAGTTCTTC. Translation gives CASSPHPERINEQFF.

The CDR3 protein is CASSDRQGGNYGYTF. The CDR3 nucleotides read TGTGCCAGCAGTGACAGACAGGGTGGGAACTATGGCTACACCTTC. This chain links TRBV6-1 with TRBJ1-2, with 7 positions matching TRBD1. The V gene's germline CDR1 is MNHNS and CDR2 SASEGT. The ends lost 3 bases at V and 2 bases at J; junction bases unmatched: 6. This CDR3 contains 15 residues.

This chain uses TRBV3-1 (or the pseudogene TRBV3-2) with TRBJ1-2; no clear D. This CDR3 spans 12 amino acids. Trimming removed 2 bases at V and 9 bases at J, with 10 bases between. Per the germline V gene, CDR1 is LGHDT and CDR2 is YNNKEL (reference sequence). The chain's CDR3 is CASSQKASSYTF. DNA for the CDR3: TGTGCCAGCAGCCAAAAAGCCTCAAGCTACACCTTC.

The chain recombines TRBV18 with TRBJ2-7, with D unresolved. The V end was cut by 1 base, the J end by 3 bases, with 10 bases between. Germline V gives CDR1 KGHSH, CDR2 LQKENI. The CDR3 is 14 amino acids. The CDR3 loop reads CASSPQHTLYEQYF. The CDR3 nucleotides are TGTGCCAGCTCACCACAGCATACTCTCTACGAGCAGTACTTC.

V is TRBV19 and J is TRBJ1-4; D call uncertain. Trimming stripped 8 bases from V and 8 bases from J, with 15 bases between. CDR1 is LNHDA and CDR2 is SQIVND in the germline V gene (reference sequence). The CDR3 sequence is 13 residues long. CDR3 nucleotides: TGTGCCAGTGCCCCTAGTTATGTAGAAAAACTGTTTTTT. Its translation: CASAPSYVEKLFF.

This chain joins TRBV4-2 and TRBJ2-7, with TRBD2 identical over 9 bases. The V gene end was trimmed by 3 bases and the J gene end by 5 bases; junction bases not matched to a gene: 11. Germline assignment: CDR1 LGHNA and CDR2 YNFKEQ. The CDR3 has 16 amino acids. CDR3 nucleotides: TGTGCCAGCAGCCACGTGGGCGGGAGGGGATTTAACGAGCAGTACTTC. As protein: CASSHVGGRGFNEQYF.

The V call is TRBV10-3, the J call TRBJ1-3, with 9 bases that match TRBD1. In germline, CDR1 is ENHRY, CDR2 SYGVKD. This CDR3 comprises 14 residues. Trimming cost V 8 bases and J 1 base; bases outside gene matches: 3. CDR3 sequence: CAILGTGSGNTIYF. CDR3 sequence (DNA): TGTGCCATCCTTGGGACAGGGTCTGGAAACACCATATATTTT.

There are a few counts of this clone. The chain recombines TRBV6-5 with TRBJ1-6; 12 bases are shared with TRBD1. V was clipped by 6 bases and J by 9 bases; unmatched bases: 6. The CDR3 has 15 residues. The germline V gene encodes CDR1 MNHEY and CDR2 SVGAGI. The CDR3 DNA reads TGTGCCAGCAGAAATCCGGGACAGGGGGCTTCACCCCTCCACTTT. It is translated as CASRNPGQGASPLHF.

V and J are TRBV9 and TRBJ2-2; D is possibly TRBD1 (5 bases). Trimming left V 3 bases short and J 2 bases short, with 14 bases between. The CDR3 runs 16 residues. In germline, CDR1 is SGDLS, CDR2 YYNGEE. CDR3 in amino acids: CASSALSGSNTGELFF. The CDR3 coding sequence is TGTGCCAGCAGCGCCCTATCAGGGTCCAACACCGGGGAGCTGTTTTTT.